A single sample is the source of the 24 T cell receptor beta chains below, sequenced in a study of T cell changes during pregnancy in multiple sclerosis. Generated by immunoSEQ multiplex PCR, the TCRdb table keeps only in-frame clones and is missing some. The sample consists of 99,000 or so clones, roughly 92% of them appearing once. Sequences were derived from peripheral blood, sampled after pregnancy. These receptors all come from a female donor with multiple sclerosis, enrolled in a pregnancy study.

The chain joins TRBV5-1 to TRBJ2-2; 10 bases agree with TRBD2. The junction had 2 bases not matched to a gene; V was cut back by 3 bases and J by 0 bases. The CDR3 is made up of 16 amino acids. Germline V gene lookup returns CDR1 SGHRS and CDR2 YFSETQ. CDR3: CASSSGLAANTGELFF. The CDR3, as DNA: TGCGCCAGCAGCTCTGGACTAGCGGCGAACACCGGGGAGCTGTTTTTT.

The rearrangement uses TRBV7-8 and TRBJ1-2, with D unclear. The CDR3 sequence is 12 residues long. V was pared by 1 base and J by 6 bases, with 6 bases between. The germline gives CDR1 SGHVS, CDR2 FQNEAQ. The CDR3 DNA sequence: TGTGCCAGCAGCTTAGTTCGGGATGGCTACACCTTC. Translation gives CASSLVRDGYTF.

CDR3 amino acids: CASSLWSGGGTGELFF. Written as DNA, the CDR3 is TGTGCCAGCAGTTTATGGTCGGGAGGGGGAACCGGGGAGCTGTTTTTT. The chain employs TRBV27 and TRBJ2-2; 8 bases fit TRBD2. Trimming took 1 base from V and 5 from J; bases not matched to a gene: 6. CDR1 and CDR2 (germline): MNHEY, SMNVEV (reference sequence). There are 16 residues in the CDR3.

The V call is TRBV9, the J call TRBJ2-3, with 13 bases identical to TRBD2. This CDR3 has 15 amino acids. Trimming cost V 3 bases and J 8 bases; bases outside gene matches: 6. From germline, CDR1 is SGDLS and CDR2 YYNGEE. The DNA for the CDR3 is TGTGCCAGCAGCGAGGGACTAGCGGGATTGGCTACGCAGTATTTT. It codes for CASSEGLAGLATQYF.

V gene TRBV9 combines with J gene TRBJ2-1; the D is unclear. Between the trimmed V and J ends, which lost 0 bases and 10 bases, there was a span of 5 bases. Germline V gene data show CDR1 as SGDLS and CDR2 as YYNGEE. The CDR3 has 11 amino acids. CDR3 in amino acids: CASSVGLEQFF. The CDR3 coding sequence is TGTGCCAGCAGCGTAGGGCTCGAGCAGTTCTTC.

The chain employs TRBV19 and TRBJ2-7; a possible D gene is TRBD1 (6 bases). Germline V gene lookup returns CDR1 LNHDA and CDR2 SQIVND (reference sequence). The length of the CDR3 is 15 residues. The germline V and J ends were trimmed by 2 bases and 0 bases, with 11 bases remaining between them. CDR3 in amino acids: CASSIYPGDSYEQYF. In nucleotides, the CDR3 is TGTGCCAGTAGTATATATCCAGGGGACTCCTACGAGCAGTACTTC.

The chain recombines TRBV5-6 with TRBJ2-3, with D possibly TRBD2 on 5 matching bases. Germline CDR1 and CDR2: SGHDT and YYEEEE. This CDR3 has 12 amino acids. Between the trimmed V and J ends, which lost 6 bases and 4 bases, there was a span of 9 bases. The DNA of the CDR3 is TGTGCCAGCAAGGGAGTCTCAGATACGCAGTATTTT. Translated, it gives CASKGVSDTQYF.

V usage is TRBV4-1 and J usage is TRBJ2-7, with 7 positions matching TRBD2. This CDR3 is built from 16 residues. Trimming removed 4 bases from V and 6 bases from J; junction bases left unmatched: 15. The germline V gene has CDR1 MGHRA and CDR2 YSYEKL. Written as DNA, the CDR3 is TGCGCCAGCAGCCTCTCAACGGGGGGATTTCCCCCCGAGCAGTACTTC. Residues: CASSLSTGGFPPEQYF.

The chain carries TRBV19 and TRBJ1-4, with TRBD1 matching over 10 bases. J gave up 8 bases and V 8 bases, and 5 bases lay outside the gene matches. The CDR3 consists of 13 residues. CDR1 LNHDA and CDR2 SQIVND come from the germline V gene (reference sequence). CDR3 loop: CASCDRGREKLFF. The DNA for the CDR3 is TGTGCCAGTTGTGACAGGGGGCGAGAAAAACTGTTTTTT.

This chain links TRBV9 with TRBJ2-1, with 7 positions matching TRBD2. This CDR3 is built from 16 residues. Germline trimming cut 0 bases from V and 4 bases from J; bases unmatched to any gene: 7. Germline values: CDR1 SGDLS, CDR2 YYNGEE. CDR3 sequence: CASSVDGLAVYNEQFF. DNA of the CDR3: TGTGCCAGCAGCGTAGATGGGCTAGCGGTATACAATGAGCAGTTCTTC.

This clone was counted a single time. The J gene is TRBJ2-7, the V gene TRBV29-1; TRBD2 is a possible D gene (6 bases). The CDR3 covers 14 residues. The germline CDR1 and CDR2 sequences are SQVTM and ANQGSEA. Trimming removed 7 bases from V and 1 base from J, with 17 bases in between. The chain's CDR3 is CSALRGSRSYEQYF. The DNA for the CDR3 is TGCAGCGCCCTCCGGGGGAGTAGGTCCTACGAGCAGTACTTC.

CDR3 nucleotide sequence: TGTGCCAGCAGCTTGGACAGGATTAATGAAAAACTGTTTTTT. Translated, it gives CASSLDRINEKLFF. This chain links TRBV7-9 with TRBJ1-4; TRBD1 agrees at 7 bases. J gave up 4 bases and V 3 bases, and 2 bases lay outside the gene matches. From germline, CDR1 is SEHNR and CDR2 FQNEAQ (reference sequence). The CDR3 length is 14 residues. The full variable domain, in which reference TRBV7-9 and TRBJ1-4 provide the parts outside the CDR3, is DTGVSQNPRHKITKRGQNVTFRCDPISEHNRLYWYRQTLGQGPEFLTYFQNEAQLEKSRLLSDRFSAERPKGSFSTLEIQRTEQGDSAMYLCASSLDRINEKLFFGSGTQLSVL.

The chain uses TRBV7-9 and TRBJ1-1; TRBD1 agrees at 10 bases. There are 14 residues in the CDR3. Germline V gives CDR1 SEHNR, CDR2 FQNEAQ (reference sequence). V shed 5 bases and J 4 bases; nucleotides not matched to a gene: 4. CDR3 protein: CASSPRTGGTEAFF. For the CDR3, the DNA is TGTGCCAGCAGCCCTCGGACAGGGGGCACTGAAGCTTTCTTT.

The chain is built from TRBV15 and TRBJ2-1, with TRBD2 identical over 8 bases. Germline loops: CDR1 LNHNV, CDR2 YYDKDF (reference sequence). The CDR3 loop spans 13 amino acids. The V gene end was trimmed by 1 base and the J gene end by 14 bases; junction bases not matched to a gene: 7. The CDR3 spells CATSRGLAGLEFF. The CDR3 DNA reads as TGTGCCACCAGCAGAGGTTTAGCGGGGCTTGAGTTCTTC. Filled out from reference TRBV15 and TRBJ2-1, the complete variable domain reads DAMVIQNPRYQVTQFGKPVTLSCSQTLNHNVMYWYQQKSSQAPKLLFHYYDKDFNNEADTPDNFQSRRPNTSFCFLDIRSPGLGDTAMYLCATSRGLAGLEFFGPGTRLTVL.

V gene TRBV7-9 combines with J gene TRBJ2-3, with D unresolved. V was clipped by 3 bases and J by 8 bases, with 15 bases between them. The CDR3 sequence is 14 residues long. Germline CDR1 SEHNR, CDR2 FQNEAQ (reference sequence). The CDR3 here is CASSFDTPEFTQYF. CDR3 nucleotides: TGTGCCAGCAGCTTTGACACACCTGAGTTTACGCAGTATTTT.

The table lists this clone with a count of one. The rearrangement joins TRBV5-4 to TRBJ2-2; 7 bases agree with TRBD2. In germline, CDR1 is SGHNT, CDR2 YYREEE (reference sequence). The ends lost 0 bases at V and 6 bases at J; junction bases unmatched: 2. There are 14 residues in the CDR3. The CDR3 protein is CASSLGEGPGELFF. The CDR3 nucleotides read TGTGCCAGCAGCTTGGGGGAGGGCCCCGGGGAGCTGTTTTTT.

The gene calls are TRBV27 and TRBJ2-3, with TRBD2 as a possible D gene (6 bases). Germline CDR1 reads MNHEY; CDR2 reads SMNVEV (reference sequence). V was shortened by 4 bases and J by 5 bases, with 7 bases between the two germline ends. The CDR3 contains 12 residues. This CDR3 is CASSYGRDTQYF. CDR3 DNA: TGTGCCAGCAGTTACGGGAGAGATACGCAGTATTTT.

Only one count was recorded for this clone. The rearrangement uses TRBV28 and TRBJ1-2; D is perhaps TRBD1 (6 bases). V gave up 7 bases and J gave up 6 bases, with 18 bases separating them. This CDR3 spans 14 amino acids. Germline CDR1 is MDHEN and CDR2 is SYDVKM. The DNA for the CDR3 is TGTGCCAGCACCCTCTCAGGGGTCGGCCATGGCTACACCTTC. Translation: CASTLSGVGHGYTF.

The chain has TRBV12-5 and TRBJ2-1, with TRBD2 identical over 8 bases. CDR3 length: 14 amino acids. J gave up 6 bases and V 6 bases, and 7 bases lay outside the gene matches. The V gene's germline CDR1 is LGHNT and CDR2 FRNRAP. This chain's CDR3 is CASGTGTSANEQFF. The CDR3 region has the DNA TGTGCTAGTGGAACCGGGACTAGTGCCAATGAGCAGTTCTTC.

This chain joins TRBV5-5 and TRBJ2-7, with 8 bases that match TRBD2. With 1 base clipped from V and 0 bases from J, the junction kept 0 bases outside the gene matches. The germline gives CDR1 SGHKS, CDR2 YYEKEE (reference sequence). The CDR3 sequence is 14 residues long. As DNA, the CDR3 is TGTGCCAGCAGCTTGACTAGCGGCTCCTACGAGCAGTACTTC. Protein sequence: CASSLTSGSYEQYF.

A single count supports this clone. J is TRBJ1-1 and V is TRBV7-9; tentatively, D is TRBD1 (6 bases). V gave up 2 bases and J gave up 1 base, with 17 bases separating them. This CDR3 spans 17 amino acids. The germline V gene encodes CDR1 SEHNR and CDR2 FQNEAQ (reference sequence). Here the CDR3 DNA reads TGTGCCAGCAGCTTAAGAGCGTTCGGACAGACGAACACTGAAGCTTTCTTT. Translation gives CASSLRAFGQTNTEAFF.

This clone was found once. The chain links TRBV29-1 to TRBJ2-3, with D possibly TRBD1 on 5 matching bases. V was cut by 3 bases and J by 7 bases, with 11 bases left in between. Germline CDR1 SQVTM, CDR2 ANQGSEA. The CDR3 is 12 amino acids. The CDR3 reads CSVETVTNTQYF. The CDR3 DNA reads TGCAGCGTTGAGACAGTCACCAATACGCAGTATTTT.

This rearrangement joins TRBV7-9 to TRBJ2-2; TRBD2 matches at 7 bases. Germline CDR1 reads SEHNR; CDR2 reads FQNEAQ (reference sequence). The CDR3 has 16 residues. V was pared by 5 bases and J by 1 base, with 7 bases of the junction left unmatched. For the CDR3, the DNA is TGTGCCAGCAGCCCTGAACTAGCGAGGAACACCGGGGAGCTGTTTTTT. Translated, it gives CASSPELARNTGELFF.

CDR3 nucleotide sequence: TGTGCCAGCAGCTTAGCCAGGGGTGTGGAGCAGTACTTC. It translates to CASSLARGVEQYF. This chain joins TRBV11-2 and TRBJ2-7, with TRBD1 as a possible D gene (6 bases). This CDR3 has 13 amino acids. The germline V gene encodes CDR1 SGHAT and CDR2 FQNNGV. Between the trimmed V and J ends, which lost 1 base and 7 bases, there was a span of 11 bases.